The 28 T cell receptor beta chains below come from one sample, sequenced in a study of identical twins. TCRdb passed the 5' RACE reads through MiXCR, listing each CDR3 protein once. The table shows under 250,000 distinct CDR3 sequences, with roughly a tenth occurring only once. Sequencing was done on a sample of memory (CD45RO+) T cells sorted from blood. All receptors come from a woman under 30 in good health.

This clonotype was detected only a few times. The DNA for the CDR3 is TGTGCCAGCAGTGAAGCCTCTGACAATGAGCAGTTCTTC. As protein: CASSEASDNEQFF. The V and J genes are TRBV2 and TRBJ2-1; no firm D call. The V end lost 0 bases, the J end lost 5 bases, and 5 bases lay between the germline ends. The CDR3 sequence is 13 residues long. Germline CDR1 reads SNHLY; CDR2 reads FYNNEI. Full variable domain (rest looked up from reference TRBV2 and TRBJ2-1): EPEVTQTPSHQVTQMGQEVILRCVPISNHLYFYWYRQILGQKVEFLVSFYNNEISEKSEIFDDQFSVERPDGSNFTLKIRSTKLEDSAMYFCASSEASDNEQFFGPGTRLTVL.

The CDR3 spells CASSSSAGSADTQYF. The CDR3 DNA reads TGCGCCAGCAGCTCTTCGGCTGGATCCGCAGATACGCAGTATTTT. J is TRBJ2-3 and V is TRBV5-1; D is unresolved. Germline V lookup: CDR1 SGHRS, CDR2 YFSETQ. V shed 3 bases and J shed 4 bases, with 15 bases lying between them. The CDR3 is 15 residues long.

The chain joins TRBV7-8 to TRBJ2-3; 11 bases align to TRBD2. Germline assignment: CDR1 SGHVS and CDR2 FQNEAQ. Trimming took 5 bases from V and 0 from J; bases not matched to a gene: 4. The CDR3 is 16 residues long. CDR3 in DNA: TGTGCCAGCAGCAAGACTAGCGGGGCTAGCACAGATACGCAGTATTTT. Protein product: CASSKTSGASTDTQYF.

The gene calls are TRBV29-1 and TRBJ1-1; TRBD1 aligns across 9 bases. Germline CDR1 reads SQVTM; CDR2 reads ANQGSEA. V was clipped by 6 bases and J by 3 bases; unmatched bases: 8. CDR3 size: 14 residues. CDR3 DNA: TGCAGCGTAACCCCGGGACAGGGTGACACTGAAGCTTTCTTT. Translated: CSVTPGQGDTEAFF.

As to this clonotype: A clone one base away is much larger, so this may be a read error. This rearrangement joins TRBV7-9 to TRBJ2-7; no reliable D call. V lost 2 bases to trimming and J lost 2 bases, with 10 bases between them. The CDR3 is 14 amino acids. Germline-derived CDR1 and CDR2 are SEHNR and FQNEAQ (reference sequence). This CDR3 is CASSLNTFPYEQYF. The CDR3 coding sequence is TGTGCCAGCAGCTTAAATACATTTCCCTACGAGCAGTACTTC.

V gene TRBV27 combines with J gene TRBJ1-5; 9 positions match TRBD1. Germline-derived CDR1 and CDR2 are MNHEY and SMNVEV (reference sequence). The CDR3 totals 15 residues. The V and J ends lost 6 bases and 5 bases, in that order; junction bases with no gene match: 8. Written as DNA, the CDR3 is TGTGCCAGCAGGGGGGGGACAGGGAATGATCAGCCCCAGCATTTT. This translates into CASRGGTGNDQPQHF.

This clonotype has a handful of counts. The rearrangement uses TRBV2 and TRBJ2-2; D unclear. The CDR3 loop spans 15 amino acids. Trimming left V 8 bases short and J 0 bases short, with 13 bases between. The germline V gene encodes CDR1 SNHLY and CDR2 FYNNEI. CDR3: CASQLPATNTGELFF. The CDR3 DNA follows: TGTGCCAGCCAATTGCCGGCGACGAACACCGGGGAGCTGTTTTTT.

This clonotype has just a few counts. The chain combines TRBV4-3 with TRBJ2-2; 9 positions agree with TRBD1. CDR1 LGHNA and CDR2 YSLEER come from the germline V gene. This CDR3 contains 16 residues. The junction had 6 bases not matched to a gene; V was cut back by 1 base and J by 6 bases. The CDR3 spells CASSQGRRQGAGELFF. The CDR3 nucleotides read TGCGCCAGCAGCCAAGGTCGGCGACAGGGGGCCGGGGAGCTGTTTTTT.

V and J are TRBV2 and TRBJ2-3, with 9 bases that match TRBD2. With 2 bases clipped from V and 4 bases from J, the junction kept 13 bases outside the gene matches. The CDR3 has 18 residues. Germline V gene lookup returns CDR1 SNHLY and CDR2 FYNNEI. CDR3: CASSERGWGLALPDTQYF. The CDR3 nucleotides read TGTGCCAGCAGTGAAAGGGGGTGGGGACTAGCCCTTCCAGATACGCAGTATTTT.

The CDR3, as DNA: TGTGCCAGCAGCCGCGGGACTCCCCAGAGCTCCTACAATGAGCAGTTCTTC. Encoded protein: CASSRGTPQSSYNEQFF. The gene calls are TRBV7-9 and TRBJ2-1; possibly TRBD2 for D (6 bases). Looked up from germline, CDR1 is SEHNR and CDR2 is FQNEAQ (reference sequence). The CDR3 spans 17 residues. Trimming shortened V by 5 bases and J by 0 bases, and 17 bases separated the two germline ends.

V gene TRBV18 combines with J gene TRBJ1-2; D call uncertain. The CDR3 is 14 residues long. Germline V gives CDR1 KGHSH, CDR2 LQKENI. V dropped 0 bases and J dropped 1 base, with 6 bases sitting between them. The CDR3 spells CASSPPRGNYGYTF. Written as DNA, the CDR3 is TGTGCCAGCTCACCACCACGGGGTAACTATGGCTACACCTTC.

The genes are TRBV7-2 and TRBJ1-2; weak D call: TRBD1 (5 bases). Trimming took off 7 bases at V and 8 bases at J, with 20 bases between the two ends. From germline, CDR1 is SGHTA and CDR2 FQGNSA. This CDR3 has 14 residues. This CDR3 reads CASTPVSGVVGYTF. CDR3 nucleotides: TGTGCCAGCACCCCAGTTTCGGGGGTTGTCGGCTACACCTTC.

This rearrangement joins TRBV2 to TRBJ2-3; 8 positions match TRBD2. This CDR3 spans 14 amino acids. Germline V CDR1 and CDR2: SNHLY, FYNNEI. J lost 6 bases, V lost 4 bases, and 6 bases had no gene match. CDR3 sequence reads: CASSALTSADTQYF. The CDR3, as DNA: TGTGCCAGCAGTGCCCTGACTAGCGCGGATACGCAGTATTTT.

This clonotype was picked up many times. V gene TRBV7-9 combines with J gene TRBJ1-1; D is unclear. The germline V and J ends were trimmed by 8 bases and 1 base, with 11 bases remaining between them. This CDR3 has 13 amino acids. Germline V CDR1 and CDR2: SEHNR, FQNEAQ (reference sequence). The CDR3 loop reads CASGKEGNTEAFF. The CDR3 DNA reads as TGTGCCAGCGGCAAGGAGGGGAACACTGAAGCTTTCTTT.

The chain employs TRBV6-1 and TRBJ2-2; D assignment may be TRBD1 or TRBD2 (5 bases each). This CDR3 has 15 residues. Germline CDR1 MNHNS, CDR2 SASEGT. Trimming stripped 6 bases from V and 5 bases from J, with 16 bases between. DNA of the CDR3: TGTGCCAGCAGCCCCGGATCAGGGAGAACCGGGGAGCTGTTTTTT. Amino acid sequence: CASSPGSGRTGELFF.

Ten or more counts support this clonotype. The chain recombines TRBV7-7 with TRBJ2-2; weak D call: TRBD1 (5 bases). The germline gives CDR1 SSHAT, CDR2 FNYEAQ (reference sequence). The CDR3 totals 15 residues. The V end lost 5 bases, the J end lost 4 bases, and 14 bases lay between the germline ends. CDR3 nucleotide sequence: TGTGCCAGCAGCCCCCAGGGTCGAGGCACCGGGGAGCTGTTTTTT. Translated: CASSPQGRGTGELFF.

The chain recombines TRBV5-1 with TRBJ1-1, with 7 bases that match TRBD1. This CDR3 is built from 16 residues. J lost 1 base, V lost 7 bases, and 13 bases had no gene match. From germline, CDR1 is SGHRS and CDR2 YFSETQ. In nucleotides, the CDR3 is TGCGCCAGCGCCATGAACCCGCACAGGGGGAACACTGAAGCTTTCTTT. Its translation: CASAMNPHRGNTEAFF.

In this sample, this clonotype turned up many times. The V call is TRBV20-1, the J call TRBJ1-1; TRBD1 might be the D (6 bases). There are 13 residues in the CDR3. Germline assignment: CDR1 DFQATT and CDR2 SNEGSKA (reference sequence). Trimming pared 2 bases from V and 12 bases from J, leaving 19 bases between. This CDR3 is CSARRGHGVESFF. For the CDR3, the DNA is TGCAGTGCTAGAAGGGGACATGGGGTTGAGTCTTTCTTT.

The table lists this clonotype with many counts. V and J are TRBV6-5 and TRBJ1-1; no clear D gene. The CDR3 has 14 residues. V dropped 4 bases and J dropped 1 base, with 10 bases sitting between them. CDR1 MNHEY and CDR2 SVGAGI come from the germline V gene. The CDR3 reads CASSLGGSNTEAFF. The CDR3 nucleotides read TGTGCCAGCAGTTTAGGAGGGTCGAACACTGAAGCTTTCTTT.

This clonotype was seen a handful of times. The V and J genes are TRBV7-2 and TRBJ1-5; D is perhaps TRBD1 (6 bases). The V end was cut by 3 bases, the J end by 4 bases, with 10 bases between. Germline values: CDR1 SGHTA, CDR2 FQGNSA. This CDR3 is built from 14 residues. CDR3 nucleotides: TGTGCCAGCAGCTTGGATCAGGGGAATCAGCCCCAGCATTTT. It encodes CASSLDQGNQPQHF.

The sample holds a few counts of this clonotype. The chain is built from TRBV12-3 or TRBV12-4 and TRBJ2-3, with 9 bases fitting TRBD2. V lost 7 bases to trimming and J lost 5 bases; unmatched junction nucleotides: 4. The CDR3 loop spans 13 amino acids. The CDR3 DNA sequence: TGTGCCAGCACAGGACTAGCGTTAGATACGCAGTATTTT. It is translated as CASTGLALDTQYF.

This clonotype was picked up a small number of times. V and J are TRBV3-1 and TRBJ2-5; D is undetermined. V shed 0 bases and J shed 7 bases, with 9 bases lying between them. The CDR3 spans 13 residues. Germline V gene data show CDR1 as LGHDT and CDR2 as YNNKEL (reference sequence). The CDR3 coding sequence is TGTGCCAGCAGCCAAGATACCCGTAGGACCCAGTACTTC. Its translation is CASSQDTRRTQYF.

There are a few counts of this clonotype. The rearrangement links TRBV18 to TRBJ1-1; 10 nucleotides match TRBD1. This CDR3 is built from 18 residues. V lost 4 bases and J lost 3; bases outside the gene matches: 14. The V gene's germline CDR1 is KGHSH and CDR2 LQKENI. The CDR3 region is CASSLRQGALGWDTEAFF. DNA for the CDR3: TGTGCCAGCTCACTAAGACAGGGGGCTCTTGGGTGGGACACTGAAGCTTTCTTT.

This clonotype was recorded many times. The V gene is TRBV5-1, the J gene TRBJ1-4, with D possibly matching TRBD1 (6 bases). Germline loops: CDR1 SGHRS, CDR2 YFSETQ. The CDR3 spans 16 residues. V gave up 4 bases and J gave up 7 bases, with 20 bases separating them. As DNA, the CDR3 is TGCGCCAGCAGCCGGACGCCGGGGGGCTTGACTGAAAAACTGTTTTTT. This sequence encodes CASSRTPGGLTEKLFF.

This clonotype came up a few times. The rearrangement uses TRBV5-6 and TRBJ2-3, with a possible D match to TRBD1 (5 bases). Trimming cost V 0 bases and J 5 bases, with 10 bases left between them. This CDR3 spans 14 amino acids. The germline CDR1 and CDR2 sequences are SGHDT and YYEEEE. CDR3 in DNA: TGTGCCAGCAGCTTGGTAGGGGCTCAAGATACGCAGTATTTT. Protein product: CASSLVGAQDTQYF. Looking up the rest from reference TRBV5-6 and TRBJ2-3 gives the full variable domain: DAGVTQSPTHLIKTRGQQVTLRCSPKSGHDTVSWYQQALGQGPQFIFQYYEEEERQRGNFPDRFSGHQFPNYSSELNVNALLLGDSALYLCASSLVGAQDTQYFGPGTRLTVL.

This clonotype has just a few counts. The chain couples TRBV18 to TRBJ1-6; 10 positions agree with TRBD1. Germline-derived CDR1 and CDR2 are KGHSH and LQKENI. CDR3 size: 15 residues. V lost 6 bases, J lost 9 bases, and 8 bases stayed unmatched. The CDR3 DNA sequence: TGTGCCAGCTCCCAGGGACAGGGGTATGGTTCACCCCTCCACTTT. Translating it yields CASSQGQGYGSPLHF. The full variable domain, completed using reference TRBV18 and TRBJ1-6, is NAGVMQNPRHLVRRRGQEARLRCSPMKGHSHVYWYRQLPEEGLKFMVYLQKENIIDESGMPKERFSAEFPKEGPSILRIQQVVRGDSAAYFCASSQGQGYGSPLHFGNGTRLTVT.

The chain carries TRBV7-2 and TRBJ2-4; the D gene is possibly TRBD1 (6 bases). V was clipped by 5 bases and J by 9 bases, with 20 bases between them. Germline CDR1 SGHTA, CDR2 FQGNSA. The CDR3 is made up of 15 amino acids. CDR3 residues: CASSQQGRTQGIQYF. The CDR3 nucleotides are TGTGCCAGCAGCCAACAGGGCAGGACTCAAGGCATTCAGTACTTC.

This clonotype has only a few counts. The chain is built from TRBV20-1 and TRBJ2-7, with 9 nucleotides matching TRBD1. Germline V gene sequence: CDR1 DFQATT, CDR2 SNEGSKA (reference sequence). There are 12 residues in the CDR3. Trimming cost V 6 bases and J 4 bases; bases outside gene matches: 4. CDR3 nucleotides: TGCAGTGCAACAGGGGGCGTATACGAGCAGTACTTC. It yields the protein CSATGGVYEQYF.